Listed below are T cell receptor beta chains from one sample, sequenced in a study of blood T cell repertoires in COVID-19. This table comes from immunoSEQ multiplex PCR, and its TCRdb copy is limited to in-frame clones, with some not included. The sample holds 150,000 to 200,000 clones, approximately 86% seen once. Material for sequencing was PBMCs or T cells enriched from blood (not recorded which). The receptors stem from a woman aged 60-75 years with acute COVID-19. Each CDR3 is given with its conserved first and last residue. A D gene is named only where the DNA matches it firmly. Rows give clone size only sometimes, using once, few, many, or a class for an expanded clone.

>-|-|TRBJ2-5|TRBV4-2
TGTGCCAGCAGCCAAGATCAGGCCGGGATACAAGAGACCCAGTACTTC
CASSQDQAGIQETQYF
>-|-|TRBJ2-1|TRBV4-3
TGCGCCAGCAGCCAAGAGGGAGCAGGCTCCCGGGGAGCTGAGCAGTTCTTC
CASSQEGAGSRGAEQFF
>-|few|TRBJ1-2|TRBV14
TGTGCCAGCAGCCGGGCGTCTAACTATGGCTACACCTTC
CASSRASNYGYTF
>TRBD1|-|TRBJ2-7|TRBV4-2
TGTGCCAGCAGCCAAGATACGGGACAGGGACCCTACGAGCAGTACTTC
CASSQDTGQGPYEQYF
>TRBD1|-|TRBJ1-1|TRBV29-1
TGCAGCGTTGAGGGACAGGGGAACACTGAAGCTTTCTTT
CSVEGQGNTEAFF
>-|-|TRBJ1-4|TRBV14
TGTGCCAGCAGCCAAGAACCCCACAGGGCCGAACATTTTGCAACTAATGAAAAACTGTTTTTT
CASSQEPHRAEHFATNEKLFF
>-|-|TRBJ1-2|TRBV7-2
TGTGCCAGCAGCTTAGATGTTGGGACAAGTGGCTACACCTTC
CASSLDVGTSGYTF
>-|-|TRBJ1-1|TRBV5-1
TGCGCCAGCAGCCGTGCTTCGGGAAACACTGAAGCTTTCTTT
CASSRASGNTEAFF
>TRBD2|-|TRBJ2-1|TRBV7-8
TGTGCCAGCAGCCGTATACCCTGGACTAGCGGGGCATCCTACAATGAGCAGTTCTTC
CASSRIPWTSGASYNEQFF
>-|-|TRBJ2-5|TRBV5-1
TGCGCCAGCACCTCTCGACTAGGACAAGAGACCCAGTACTTC
CASTSRLGQETQYF
>-|-|TRBJ1-6|TRBV3-1/TRBV3-2
TGTGCCAGCAGCCAAGACGGGTTTTATAATTCACCCCTCCACTTT
CASSQDGFYNSPLHF
>-|-|TRBJ1-2|TRBV15
TGTGCCACCAGCAGCCGAGACGGAGCGCTTTATGGCTACACCTTC
CATSSRDGALYGYTF
>-|-|TRBJ1-2|TRBV5-6
TGTGCCAGCAGCTTGGGTTCGGACTATGGCTACACCTTC
CASSLGSDYGYTF
>TRBD1|many|TRBJ1-1|TRBV7-9
TGTGCTATAGATAGGTCTGAGACAGGGGGCACTGAAGCTTTCTTT
CAIDRSETGGTEAFF
>-|-|TRBJ2-7|TRBV4-2
TGTGCCAGCAGCCAAGAAAGAGGCGGCATAATCTCCTACGAGCAGTACTTC
CASSQERGGIISYEQYF
>TRBD1|-|TRBJ2-1|TRBV7-9
TGTGCCAGCAGCTTAGCGCGGTTGGGACAGGGTACCAATGAGCAGTTCTTC
CASSLARLGQGTNEQFF
>TRBD2|-|TRBJ2-2|TRBV28
TGTGCCAGCAGCCCCACTTATAGCGGGGGGGCGAACACCGGGGAGCTGTTTTTT
CASSPTYSGGANTGELFF
>TRBD1|-|TRBJ1-2|TRBV2
TGTGCCAGCAGATGGACAGGGCACACCTTCCACTATGGCTACACCTTC
CASRWTGHTFHYGYTF
>TRBD1|once|TRBJ1-2|TRBV19
TGTGCCAGTAGCCCTCTCGTCGGACAGGGGATCTATGGCTACACCTTC
CASSPLVGQGIYGYTF
>TRBD1|-|TRBJ1-2|TRBV3-1/TRBV3-2
TGTGCCAGCAGCCAAGAATTCGGAGACAGGGTCTATGGCTACACCTTC
CASSQEFGDRVYGYTF
>-|once|TRBJ1-2|TRBV18
TGTGCCAGCTCACCTACGGGGGTAGGAACTATCCTCGAGGGCTACACCTTC
CASSPTGVGTILEGYTF
>-|-|TRBJ2-2|TRBV6-1
TGTGCCAGCAGTGAAGCCCGCAGGGGGGAGCGGACCGGGGAGCTGTTTTTT
CASSEARRGERTGELFF
>TRBD2|once|TRBJ2-1|TRBV5-4
TGTGCCAGCAGCCCATTAGCGGGAGGAGCCTACAATGAGCAGTTCTTC
CASSPLAGGAYNEQFF
>-|few|TRBJ1-1|TRBV12-3/TRBV12-4
TGTGCCAGCAGTTTAGACAGGGAAGCTTTCTTT
CASSLDREAFF